A selection of T cell receptor beta chains follows, all from one sample in a study of blood T cell repertoires in COVID-19. Data came from immunoSEQ multiplex PCR; TCRdb stores just in-frame clones and leaves some out. Among about 120,000 clones listed, approximately 80% were seen once. Sample: peripheral blood. The origin of the receptors is a middle-aged man with active or convalescent COVID-19. Each CDR3 is given with its conserved first and last residue. D genes are given only for firm matches. A clone size is listed for some rows: how often the clone was seen (once, few, many), or a class if it is expanded.

>TRBD1|TRBV5-5|-|TRBJ2-6
CASSRQTGTGANVLTF
TGTGCCAGCAGCCGACAGACAGGGACTGGGGCCAACGTCCTGACTTTC
>-|TRBV28|-|TRBJ1-4
CASSLLATNEKLFF
TGTGCCAGCAGTTTGCTAGCAACTAATGAAAAACTGTTTTTT
>TRBD1|TRBV3-1/TRBV3-2|-|TRBJ1-2
CASSRDRGQGGYTF
TGTGCCAGCAGCCGCGACAGGGGTCAGGGTGGCTACACCTTC
>TRBD1|TRBV27|-|TRBJ2-7
CASSSRQGGEQYF
TGTGCCAGCAGTTCTAGACAGGGCGGTGAGCAGTACTTC
>-|TRBV15|-|TRBJ1-6
CATSRGGAGDFLHF
TGTGCCACCAGCAGAGGGGGCGCTGGGGATTTCCTCCACTTT
>TRBD1|TRBV3-1/TRBV3-2|once|TRBJ1-1
CASSQVIGQGTNTEAFF
TGTGCCAGCAGCCAAGTTATAGGACAGGGGACGAACACTGAAGCTTTCTTT
>-|TRBV11-2|-|TRBJ1-1
CASSIQGGNTEAFF
TGTGCCAGCAGCATTCAAGGGGGGAACACTGAAGCTTTCTTT
>TRBD1|TRBV5-4|-|TRBJ1-2
CASSPLTGNDYGYTF
TGTGCCAGCAGCCCCTTGACAGGGAACGACTATGGCTACACCTTC
>-|TRBV5-1|few|TRBJ2-2
CASGRDTNTGELFF
TGCGCCAGCGGTCGAGACACAAACACCGGGGAGCTGTTTTTT
>TRBD1|TRBV5-1|-|TRBJ1-1
CASSSATGRRQNEAFF
TGCGCCAGCAGCTCCGCGACAGGGCGGAGGCAGAATGAAGCTTTCTTT
>TRBD1|TRBV6-5|-|TRBJ2-1
CASSYPGTGVTNEQFF
TGTGCCAGCAGTTACCCCGGGACAGGGGTGACCAATGAGCAGTTCTTC
>TRBD2|TRBV5-1|-|TRBJ2-3
CASSSGGSGSGDTQYF
TGCGCCAGCAGCTCGGGGGGTAGCGGGAGTGGAGATACGCAGTATTTT
>-|TRBV19|-|TRBJ1-3
CASSMAGGNTIYF
TGTGCCAGTAGTATGGCAGGGGGAAACACCATATATTTT
>-|TRBV4-1|many|TRBJ1-6
CASSPRGGPLHF
TGCGCCAGCAGCCCCAGGGGAGGGCCCCTCCACTTT
>-|TRBV7-9|-|TRBJ1-2
CASSLKAGDGGYTF
TGTGCCAGCAGCTTAAAGGCAGGGGACGGAGGCTACACCTTC
>TRBD1|TRBV7-9|-|TRBJ1-1
CASSYSAGGTEAFF
TGTGCCAGCAGCTACTCGGCAGGGGGAACTGAAGCTTTCTTT
>-|TRBV30|once|TRBJ2-6
CAWSEFGKGANVLTF
TGTGCCTGGAGTGAATTCGGGAAAGGGGCCAACGTCCTGACTTTC
>-|TRBV3-1/TRBV3-2|-|TRBJ2-7
CASSQGGGREQYF
TGTGCCAGCAGCCAAGGGGGGGGCCGGGAGCAGTACTTC
>-|TRBV19|-|TRBJ1-3
CASSYRGNTIYF
TGTGCCAGTAGTTACAGGGGAAACACCATATATTTT
>TRBD2|TRBV4-2|once|TRBJ2-7
CASSETGTSGSYEQYF
TGTGCCAGCAGCGAGACCGGGACTAGCGGGAGCTACGAGCAGTACTTC
>-|TRBV10-3|-|TRBJ1-6
CAISESTSNSPLHF
TGTGCCATCAGTGAGTCGACATCTAATTCACCCCTCCACTTT
>-|TRBV27|-|TRBJ1-2
CASSITATYGYTF
TGTGCCAGCAGTATTACAGCCACCTATGGCTACACCTTC
>-|TRBV6-1|-|TRBJ2-3
CASSEGATSPRGPLPADTQYF
TGTGCCAGCAGTGAAGGGGCGACCTCTCCGCGGGGGCCACTCCCCGCAGATACGCAGTATTTT
>TRBD2|TRBV29-1|-|TRBJ2-3
CSGLLAGGLDDTQYF
TGCAGCGGATTACTAGCGGGAGGGCTCGATGATACGCAGTATTTT
>TRBD2|TRBV24-1|-|TRBJ2-5
CATSDPTSGGVQETQYF
TGTGCCACCAGTGACCCTACTAGCGGGGGGGTCCAAGAGACCCAGTACTTC
>-|TRBV9|-|TRBJ1-6
CASSVGQGVGSPLHF
TGTGCCAGCAGCGTAGGGCAAGGGGTCGGCTCACCCCTCCACTTT
>TRBD1|TRBV4-2|-|TRBJ2-3
CASTPGQGQTDTQYF
TGTGCCAGCACCCCGGGACAGGGGCAAACAGATACGCAGTATTTT
>TRBD2|TRBV7-6|few|TRBJ2-5
CASSSIAGGVETQYF
TGTGCCAGCAGCTCAATAGCGGGGGGAGTAGAGACCCAGTACTTC
>-|TRBV12-3/TRBV12-4|-|TRBJ2-7
CASSLGALTEQYF
TGTGCCAGCAGTTTGGGCGCCCTCACCGAGCAGTACTTC
>-|TRBV2|once|TRBJ1-2
CASSEVLRSNYGYTF
TGTGCCAGCAGTGAAGTCCTACGGTCCAACTATGGCTACACCTTC
>TRBD1|TRBV6-4|few|TRBJ2-3
CASSDGTGGTDTQYF
TGTGCCAGCAGTGACGGGACAGGGGGCACAGATACGCAGTATTTT
>TRBD1|TRBV7-3|-|TRBJ2-7
CASSGTGGYEQYF
TGTGCCAGTTCCGGGACAGGGGGATACGAGCAGTACTTC
>-|TRBV7-6|-|TRBJ2-1
CASSFVQGFNNEQFF
TGTGCCAGCAGCTTCGTCCAGGGCTTTAACAATGAGCAGTTCTTC
>-|TRBV14|-|TRBJ1-2
CASSQVPGYGYTF
TGTGCCAGCAGCCAAGTTCCAGGCTATGGCTACACCTTC
>TRBD1|TRBV5-4|many|TRBJ2-7
CASSFGTGTYEQYF
TGTGCCAGCAGCTTCGGGACAGGGACCTACGAGCAGTACTTC
>-|TRBV24-1|-|TRBJ1-2
CATSDSDLGVGYTF
TGTGCCACCAGTGATTCCGATTTAGGGGTTGGCTACACCTTC
>-|TRBV6-5|few|TRBJ1-2
CASSSVSSNYGYTF
TGTGCCAGCAGTTCCGTCAGTTCTAACTATGGCTACACCTTC
>-|TRBV6-1|-|TRBJ1-2
CASSDRIRGVANYGYTF
TGTGCCAGCAGTGATAGGATTCGTGGAGTAGCTAACTATGGCTACACCTTC
>-|TRBV19|-|TRBJ1-2
CASSRMGQGKSRYTF
TGTGCCAGTAGTCGCATGGGGCAGGGGAAGTCCCGCTACACCTTC
>-|TRBV7-2|-|TRBJ2-4
CASSLRQGGKNIQYF
TGTGCCAGCAGCTTAAGGCAGGGGGGCAAAAACATTCAGTACTTC